Sequencing of this T cell receptor beta chain was carried out in a study of glioma-infiltrating T cells. Amplification of TCR alpha and beta CDR3 regions from RNA used iRepertoire nested multiplex PCR. For one-step reverse transcription and amplification, roughly 100-400 ng of tissue mRNA or PBMC total RNA was used. TCRdb re-derived calls from the multiplex PCR reads in MiXCR, one entry per CDR3 protein. The sample gives some 85,000 distinct CDR3 sequences, around a quarter of which show up once; approximately 7% is in the top ten. V dropped 4 bases and J dropped 0 bases, with 13 bases sitting between them. Germline V gene sequence: CDR1 SGHAT, CDR2 FQNNGV. The CDR3 spans 16 residues.

Sequences were obtained from glioma tissue, nonneoplastic brain tissue, or PBMCs (not recorded which). The TCR sequence derives from a human donor with low-grade glioma or glioblastoma, undergoing nonglioma brain surgery, or in good health (not recorded which). The chain links TRBV11-2 to TRBJ1-3; TRBD1 is a possible D gene (5 bases). For the CDR3, the DNA is TGTGCCAGCAGCTCCTCAGGGCTCAGCTCTGGAAACACCATATATTTT. Its protein product is CASSSSGLSSGNTIYF.